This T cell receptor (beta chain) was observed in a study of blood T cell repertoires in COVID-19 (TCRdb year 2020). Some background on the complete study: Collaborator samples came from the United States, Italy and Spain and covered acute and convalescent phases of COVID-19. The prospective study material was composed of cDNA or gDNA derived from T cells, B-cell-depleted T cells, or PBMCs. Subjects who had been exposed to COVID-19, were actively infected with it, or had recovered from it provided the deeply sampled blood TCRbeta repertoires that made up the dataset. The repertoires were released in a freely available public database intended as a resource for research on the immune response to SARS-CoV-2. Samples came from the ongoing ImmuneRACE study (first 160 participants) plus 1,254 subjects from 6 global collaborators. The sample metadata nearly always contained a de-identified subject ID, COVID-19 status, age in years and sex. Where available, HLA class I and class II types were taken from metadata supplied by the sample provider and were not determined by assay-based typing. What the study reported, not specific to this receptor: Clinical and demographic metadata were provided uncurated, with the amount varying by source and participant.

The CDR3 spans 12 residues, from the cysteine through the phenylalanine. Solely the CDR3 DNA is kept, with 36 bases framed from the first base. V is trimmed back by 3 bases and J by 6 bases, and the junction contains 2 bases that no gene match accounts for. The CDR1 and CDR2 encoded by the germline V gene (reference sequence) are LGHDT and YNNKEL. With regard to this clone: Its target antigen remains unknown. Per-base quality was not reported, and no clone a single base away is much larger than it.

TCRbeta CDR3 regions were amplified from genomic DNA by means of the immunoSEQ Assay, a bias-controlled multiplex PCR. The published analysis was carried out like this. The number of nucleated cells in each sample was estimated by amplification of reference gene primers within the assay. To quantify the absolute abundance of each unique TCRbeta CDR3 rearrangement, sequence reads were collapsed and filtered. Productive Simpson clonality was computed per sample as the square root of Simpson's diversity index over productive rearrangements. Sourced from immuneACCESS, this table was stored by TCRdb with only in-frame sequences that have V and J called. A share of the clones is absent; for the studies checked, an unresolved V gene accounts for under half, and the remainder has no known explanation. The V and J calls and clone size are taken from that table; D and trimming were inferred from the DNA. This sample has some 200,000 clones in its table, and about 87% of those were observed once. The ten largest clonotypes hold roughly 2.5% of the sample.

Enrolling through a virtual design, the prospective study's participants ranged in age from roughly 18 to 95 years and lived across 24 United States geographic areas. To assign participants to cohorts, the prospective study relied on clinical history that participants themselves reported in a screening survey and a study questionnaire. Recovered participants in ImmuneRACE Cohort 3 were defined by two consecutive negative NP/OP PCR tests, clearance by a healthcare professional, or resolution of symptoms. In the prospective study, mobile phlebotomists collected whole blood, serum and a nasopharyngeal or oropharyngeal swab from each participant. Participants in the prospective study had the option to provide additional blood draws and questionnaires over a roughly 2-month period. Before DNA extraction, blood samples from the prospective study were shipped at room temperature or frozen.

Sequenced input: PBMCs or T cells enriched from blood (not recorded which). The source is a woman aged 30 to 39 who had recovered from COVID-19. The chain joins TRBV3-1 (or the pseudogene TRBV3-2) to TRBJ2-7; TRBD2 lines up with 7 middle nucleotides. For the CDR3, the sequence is CASSHSGSEQYF. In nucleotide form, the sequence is TGTGCCAGCAGCCATAGCGGGTCCGAGCAGTACTTC.